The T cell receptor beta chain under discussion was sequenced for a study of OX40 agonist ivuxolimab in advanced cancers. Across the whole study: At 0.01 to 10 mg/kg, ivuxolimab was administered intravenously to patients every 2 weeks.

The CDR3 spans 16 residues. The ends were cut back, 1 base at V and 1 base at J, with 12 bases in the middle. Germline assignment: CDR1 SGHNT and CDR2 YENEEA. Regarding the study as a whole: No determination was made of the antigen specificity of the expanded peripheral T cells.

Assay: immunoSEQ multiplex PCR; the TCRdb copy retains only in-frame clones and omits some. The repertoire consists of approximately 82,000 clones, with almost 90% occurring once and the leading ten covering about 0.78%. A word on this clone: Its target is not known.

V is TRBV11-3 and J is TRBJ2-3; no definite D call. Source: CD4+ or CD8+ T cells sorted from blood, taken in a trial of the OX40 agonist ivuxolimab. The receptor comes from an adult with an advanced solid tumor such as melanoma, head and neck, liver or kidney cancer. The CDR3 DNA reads TGTGCCAGCAGCTTAGGGACCCGAGGTCGCACAGATACGCAGTATTTT. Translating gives CASSLGTRGRTDTQYF.